The clone carrying this T cell receptor beta chain has at least ten counts. As yet, its antigen is unknown. This sample stems from a study of CD8 T cells in ankylosing spondylitis. Overall study findings and caveats: Blood from ankylosing spondylitis patients appeared to carry a characteristic roughly eight-variant TCR beta motif. Reactive arthritis synovial fluid and blood previously showed some of these motif variants. There was reportedly significant enrichment of clones that were disease-linked in matched ankylosing spondylitis synovial fluid.

Making the TCR beta libraries involved quantitative 5'-RACE with molecular barcodes. Via MiXCR, TCRdb re-called the 5' RACE reads, giving one row per CDR3 protein. The table has roughly 130,000 distinct CDR3 sequences, roughly an eighth seen once. The CDR3 is 15 residues long. V trimming: 4 bases; J trimming: 4 bases; junction bases outside the gene matches: 6. Per the germline V gene, CDR1 is SGHAT and CDR2 is FQNNGV. This sequence joins TRBV11-2 and TRBJ1-4, with 7 positions matching TRBD1. Sequencing input: blood, either unsorted or a sorted T cell fraction (not recorded which). The source is a female donor with ankylosing spondylitis or in good health (not recorded which). The CDR3, as DNA: TGTGCCAGCAGCTGGATCCAGGGGGGTAATGAAAAACTGTTTTTT. This translates into CASSWIQGGNEKLFF.